These 30 T cell receptor beta chains share one sample of origin, sequenced in a study of blood T cell repertoires in COVID-19. Assay: immunoSEQ multiplex PCR; the TCRdb copy retains only in-frame clones and omits some. The data show 250,000 to 350,000 clones, approximately 88% seen once. Source material: peripheral blood. These receptors were taken from a woman in her thirties who had recovered from COVID-19.

The V and J genes are TRBV5-1 and TRBJ1-2, with D perhaps matching TRBD1 (6 bases). V dropped 6 bases and J dropped 4 bases, with 16 bases sitting between them. Germline V gives CDR1 SGHRS, CDR2 YFSETQ. The CDR3 contains 14 residues. CDR3 nucleotides: TGCGCCAGCAACCCTACCACAGGGACCTATGGCTACACCTTC. This gives the protein CASNPTTGTYGYTF.

This clone was seen just once. The rearrangement joins TRBV7-3 to TRBJ2-1; a weak D match, TRBD2 (5 bases). Per germline, CDR1 SGHTA and CDR2 FQGTGA. V was clipped by 5 bases and J by 4 bases, with 18 bases between them. This CDR3 comprises 16 residues. The chain's CDR3 is CASSPSVDSAYNEQFF. Written as DNA, the CDR3 is TGTGCCAGCAGCCCGAGCGTTGATAGCGCTTACAATGAGCAGTTCTTC.

The rearrangement joins TRBV5-1 to TRBJ2-5; D is uncertain. Germline V gene lookup returns CDR1 SGHRS and CDR2 YFSETQ. The CDR3 spans 12 residues. V gave up 3 bases and J gave up 0 bases, with 3 bases separating them. Here the CDR3 DNA reads TGCGCCAGCAGCTCCAACCAAGAGACCCAGTACTTC. Its translation is CASSSNQETQYF.

The chain links TRBV18 to TRBJ2-7; tentative D call: TRBD2 (6 bases). CDR3 length equals 15 residues. CDR1 and CDR2 (germline): KGHSH, LQKENI. Between the trimmed V and J ends, which lost 6 bases and 3 bases, there was a span of 18 bases. CDR3 sequence: CASSPNYGGIYEQYF. The CDR3 region has the DNA TGTGCCAGCTCCCCTAATTACGGGGGTATCTACGAGCAGTACTTC. Looking up the rest from reference TRBV18 and TRBJ2-7 gives the full variable domain: NAGVMQNPRHLVRRRGQEARLRCSPMKGHSHVYWYRQLPEEGLKFMVYLQKENIIDESGMPKERFSAEFPKEGPSILRIQQVVRGDSAAYFCASSPNYGGIYEQYFGPGTRLTVT.

The CDR3 is CASSPAGDSTDTQYF. CDR3 in DNA: TGTGCCAGCAGTCCCGCGGGGGATAGCACAGATACGCAGTATTTT. The chain combines TRBV6-5 with TRBJ2-3; the match to TRBD2 covers 7 bases. V was pared by 5 bases and J by 0 bases, with 5 bases of the junction left unmatched. The CDR3 has 15 residues. The germline V gene has CDR1 MNHEY and CDR2 SVGAGI.

The gene calls are TRBV4-3 and TRBJ1-1; perhaps TRBD1 as D (5 bases). V gave up 1 base and J gave up 4 bases, with 13 bases separating them. The CDR3 is made up of 15 amino acids. Germline V CDR1 and CDR2: LGHNA, YSLEER. The CDR3 nucleotides read TGCGCCAGCAGCCAAGTAGGGCCAAGGGGCACTGAAGCTTTCTTT. Its translation is CASSQVGPRGTEAFF.

The chain links TRBV9 to TRBJ1-1, with 7 bases identical to TRBD1. Germline V gene sequence: CDR1 SGDLS, CDR2 YYNGEE. The length of the CDR3 is 13 residues. After removal of 10 bases from V and 0 bases from J, the junction contained 6 bases not matched to a gene. Here the CDR3 reads CAGGQPLNTEAFF. The CDR3 coding sequence is TGTGCCGGGGGACAGCCTCTGAACACTGAAGCTTTCTTT. Combining the CDR3 with reference TRBV9 and TRBJ1-1 gives the whole variable domain DSGVTQTPKHLITATGQRVTLRCSPRSGDLSVYWYQQSLDQGLQFLIQYYNGEERAKGNILERFSAQQFPDLHSELNLSSLELGDSALYFCAGGQPLNTEAFFGQGTRLTVV.

This clone was recorded at least ten times. The chain joins TRBV2 to TRBJ2-7; 10 bases fit TRBD2. V trimming: 7 bases; J trimming: 2 bases; junction bases outside the gene matches: 11. This CDR3 contains 16 residues. The germline gives CDR1 SNHLY, CDR2 FYNNEI. The CDR3 DNA reads as TGTGCCAGCACCCGAATAGCGGGGGGCCTCCCCTACGAGCAGTACTTC. It is translated as CASTRIAGGLPYEQYF.

This clone was seen a few times. The chain uses TRBV6-2 or TRBV6-3 and TRBJ1-6; 9 nucleotides agree with TRBD1. The CDR3 runs to 15 residues. J gave up 11 bases and V 6 bases, and 11 bases lay outside the gene matches. CDR1 is MNHEY, CDR2 SVGEGT, per germline. This CDR3 reads CASSPRRTGDAPLHF. CDR3 nucleotide sequence: TGTGCCAGCAGCCCCCGCCGGACAGGGGACGCACCCCTCCACTTT.

A remark on this clone: The same CDR3 also results from other DNA sequences found in this sample. The chain employs TRBV6-5 and TRBJ1-6; no reliable D call. V lost 0 bases to trimming and J lost 7 bases, with 7 bases between them. Germline V gene sequence: CDR1 MNHEY, CDR2 SVGAGI. The CDR3 has 14 amino acids. CDR3 coding DNA: TGTGCCAGCAGTTACTCGGAGGGAAATTCACCCCTCCACTTT. Protein product: CASSYSEGNSPLHF.

The chain couples TRBV27 to TRBJ1-1; no clear D gene. The CDR3 covers 13 residues. Trimming cost V 3 bases and J 1 base, with 6 bases left between them. Looked up from germline, CDR1 is MNHEY and CDR2 is SMNVEV (reference sequence). CDR3 sequence reads: CASSLARNTEAFF. The CDR3 coding sequence is TGTGCCAGCAGTTTGGCAAGGAACACTGAAGCTTTCTTT.

V gene TRBV19 combines with J gene TRBJ2-7, with 9 nucleotides matching TRBD1. V gave up 6 bases and J gave up 1 base; unmatched junction bases: 7. The germline V gene has CDR1 LNHDA and CDR2 SQIVND (reference sequence). This CDR3 contains 15 residues. The CDR3 here is CASSRTGGMSYEQYF. In DNA, the CDR3 is TGTGCCAGTAGCCGCACAGGGGGCATGTCCTACGAGCAGTACTTC.

The genes are TRBV29-1 and TRBJ2-3; maybe TRBD1 (5 bases). The CDR3 spans 13 residues. Germline lookup yields CDR1 SQVTM and CDR2 ANQGSEA. Trimming left V 2 bases short and J 1 base short, with 7 bases between. The CDR3 sequence is CSVESRGTDTQYF. DNA for the CDR3: TGCAGCGTTGAAAGCAGGGGCACAGATACGCAGTATTTT.

V is TRBV18 and J is TRBJ1-4; 9 nucleotides line up with TRBD1. Germline V CDR1 and CDR2: KGHSH, LQKENI. This CDR3 has 15 residues. The V and J ends lost 6 bases and 8 bases, in that order; junction bases with no gene match: 10. CDR3 in amino acids: CASSPGGTGNEKLFF. In DNA form, the CDR3 reads TGTGCCAGCTCCCCCGGAGGGACAGGGAACGAAAAACTGTTTTTT. The entire variable domain, with the rest obtained from reference TRBV18 and TRBJ1-4, is as follows: NAGVMQNPRHLVRRRGQEARLRCSPMKGHSHVYWYRQLPEEGLKFMVYLQKENIIDESGMPKERFSAEFPKEGPSILRIQQVVRGDSAAYFCASSPGGTGNEKLFFGSGTQLSVL.

V is TRBV9 and J is TRBJ2-1; 7 bases are shared with TRBD2. Germline trimming cut 4 bases from V and 1 base from J; bases unmatched to any gene: 5. From germline, CDR1 is SGDLS and CDR2 YYNGEE. The CDR3 loop spans 15 amino acids. The CDR3 loop reads CASSSTGGSYNEQFF. CDR3 coding DNA: TGTGCCAGCAGCTCTACCGGGGGGTCCTACAATGAGCAGTTCTTC.

The V gene is TRBV28, the J gene TRBJ2-7; 8 nucleotides line up with TRBD1. V was pared by 5 bases and J by 3 bases, with 3 bases of the junction left unmatched. The CDR3 length is 13 residues. The germline CDR1 and CDR2 sequences are MDHEN and SYDVKM. CDR3 sequence (DNA): TGTGCCAGCAGTCGGACAGGGCACTACGAGCAGTACTTC. Translating gives CASSRTGHYEQYF.

The chain links TRBV29-1 to TRBJ1-4, with TRBD1 matching 8 bases. This CDR3 is 15 amino acids long. Germline V gene sequence: CDR1 SQVTM, CDR2 ANQGSEA. V lost 6 bases to trimming and J lost 5 bases; unmatched junction nucleotides: 11. Here the CDR3 reads CSVGYGTGKNEKLFF. In nucleotides, the CDR3 is TGCAGCGTCGGATATGGGACAGGAAAAAATGAAAAACTGTTTTTT.

The chain couples TRBV19 to TRBJ2-1, with TRBD2 matching 9 bases. CDR3 length: 13 amino acids. Trimming removed 6 bases from V and 7 bases from J; junction bases left unmatched: 4. In germline, CDR1 is LNHDA, CDR2 SQIVND (reference sequence). In DNA, the CDR3 is TGTGCCAGTAGCGCGGGAGGGGTTAATGAGCAGTTCTTC. Amino acids: CASSAGGVNEQFF.

The chain recombines TRBV18 with TRBJ2-1; D is perhaps TRBD2 (5 bases). The CDR3 consists of 17 residues. Trimming shortened V by 6 bases and J by 0 bases, and 18 bases separated the two germline ends. Per the germline V gene, CDR1 is KGHSH and CDR2 is LQKENI. The CDR3 loop reads CASSHFGVRDSYNEQFF. CDR3 nucleotides: TGTGCCAGCTCCCACTTTGGGGTGAGGGACTCCTACAATGAGCAGTTCTTC.

In its sample, this clone was seen once. The chain combines TRBV23-1 with TRBJ2-1, with TRBD2 as a possible D gene (5 bases). TRBV23-1 is given ORF status, its function remaining uncertain. The CDR3 contains 15 residues. V shed 2 bases and J shed 9 bases, with 17 bases lying between them. In nucleotides, the CDR3 is TGCGCCAGCAGTCAAACTCCATTGGAGGTTAGTGAGCAGTTCTTC. It encodes CASSQTPLEVSEQFF.

The chain combines TRBV19 with TRBJ2-3; D call uncertain. V was cut by 3 bases and J by 7 bases, with 11 bases left in between. The CDR3 spans 13 residues. Germline loops: CDR1 LNHDA, CDR2 SQIVND (reference sequence). This CDR3 reads CASSISLEHTQYF. The CDR3, as DNA: TGTGCCAGTAGTATTAGTCTAGAGCATACGCAGTATTTT. Full variable domain (missing parts from reference TRBV19 and TRBJ2-3): DGGITQSPKYLFRKEGQNVTLSCEQNLNHDAMYWYRQDPGQGLRLIYYSQIVNDFQKGDIAEGYSVSREKKESFPLTVTSAQKNPTAFYLCASSISLEHTQYFGPGTRLTVL.

The sample holds one count of this clone. The chain joins TRBV7-3 to TRBJ2-3; 7 bases align to TRBD2. CDR1 and CDR2 (germline): SGHTA, FQGTGA. This CDR3 spans 15 amino acids. The V and J ends lost 3 bases and 1 base, in that order; junction bases with no gene match: 4. The CDR3 DNA reads as TGTGCCAGCAGCTTCAGGGCGGGGGGCACAGATACGCAGTATTTT. Its protein is CASSFRAGGTDTQYF.

The rearrangement links TRBV5-6 to TRBJ2-7; 11 bases are a match to TRBD2. V lost 4 bases and J lost 3; bases outside the gene matches: 3. Germline V gene data show CDR1 as SGHDT and CDR2 as YYEEEE. The CDR3 extends over 14 amino acids. CDR3 residues: CASSGGTSGYEQYF. CDR3 in DNA: TGTGCCAGCAGCGGGGGGACTAGCGGCTACGAGCAGTACTTC.

The rearrangement uses TRBV5-1 and TRBJ1-2; 8 nucleotides line up with TRBD1. The ends lost 5 bases at V and 4 bases at J; junction bases unmatched: 10. This CDR3 is built from 15 residues. From germline, CDR1 is SGHRS and CDR2 YFSETQ. The CDR3 DNA sequence: TGCGCCAGCAGGCCTCGACAGGGGAGTACCTATGGCTACACCTTC. As protein: CASRPRQGSTYGYTF.

To note about this clone: Other DNA sequences in the same sample also yield this CDR3. The rearrangement uses TRBV15 and TRBJ2-5, with TRBD1 identical over 8 bases. The CDR3 contains 14 residues. J gave up 5 bases and V 0 bases, and 2 bases lay outside the gene matches. The germline V gene encodes CDR1 LNHNV and CDR2 YYDKDF (reference sequence). CDR3 nucleotides: TGTGCCACCAGCAGAGACAGGGGGCAGGAGACCCAGTACTTC. Its translation: CATSRDRGQETQYF.

The V gene is TRBV7-3, the J gene TRBJ2-1; D uncertain. The V gene's germline CDR1 is SGHTA and CDR2 FQGTGA. The CDR3 covers 14 residues. V lost 3 bases and J lost 4, with 10 bases in between. CDR3 amino acids: CASSFGGPYNEQFF. The CDR3 DNA reads TGTGCCAGCAGCTTTGGCGGCCCATACAATGAGCAGTTCTTC.

The gene calls are TRBV3-1 (or the pseudogene TRBV3-2) and TRBJ2-2; D may be TRBD1 (5 bases). The CDR3 is made up of 17 amino acids. V lost 0 bases to trimming and J lost 3 bases, with 14 bases between them. The V gene's germline CDR1 is LGHDT and CDR2 YNNKEL (reference sequence). As DNA, the CDR3 is TGTGCCAGCAGCCAAGATGTAGGGGCCTCGGACACCGGGGAGCTGTTTTTT. Its protein product is CASSQDVGASDTGELFF.

This sequence joins TRBV29-1 and TRBJ2-7; maybe TRBD2 (5 bases). The germline V and J ends were trimmed by 5 bases and 2 bases, with 13 bases remaining between them. The CDR3 consists of 13 residues. CDR1 is SQVTM, CDR2 ANQGSEA, per germline. CDR3 amino acids: CSVLEGFTYEQYF. The CDR3 coding sequence is TGCAGCGTTCTAGAGGGTTTCACCTACGAGCAGTACTTC.

CDR3 sequence (DNA): TGTGCCAGCAGCTTGGCCACTAGCGGGGCCTTCGCCACCGGGGAGCTGTTTTTT. Protein sequence: CASSLATSGAFATGELFF. V is TRBV5-6 and J is TRBJ2-2, with 10 bases aligning to TRBD2. CDR3 length: 18 residues. Germline lookup yields CDR1 SGHDT and CDR2 YYEEEE. V was pared by 0 bases and J by 4 bases, with 9 bases of the junction left unmatched.

This chain joins TRBV29-1 and TRBJ2-1; a weak D match, TRBD1 (6 bases). The CDR3 sequence is 16 residues long. Germline CDR1 SQVTM, CDR2 ANQGSEA. Trimming removed 0 bases at V and 7 bases at J, with 19 bases between. CDR3 DNA sequence: TGCAGCGTTGAAGATAGGCGGCAGGGGTACGGGAATGAGCAGTTCTTC. The encoded protein is CSVEDRRQGYGNEQFF.